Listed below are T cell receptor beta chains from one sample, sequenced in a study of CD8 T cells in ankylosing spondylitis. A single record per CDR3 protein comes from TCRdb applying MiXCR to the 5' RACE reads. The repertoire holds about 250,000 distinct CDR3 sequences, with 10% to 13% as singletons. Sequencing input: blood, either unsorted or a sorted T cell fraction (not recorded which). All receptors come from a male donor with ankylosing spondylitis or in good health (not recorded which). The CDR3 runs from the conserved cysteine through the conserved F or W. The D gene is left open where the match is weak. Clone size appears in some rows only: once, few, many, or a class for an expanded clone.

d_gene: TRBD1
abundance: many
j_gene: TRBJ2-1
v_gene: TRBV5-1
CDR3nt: TGCGCCAGCAGCCAAGCCGCGGGGACAGGGAAGAATAATGAGCAGTTCTTC
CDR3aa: CASSQAAGTGKNNEQFF

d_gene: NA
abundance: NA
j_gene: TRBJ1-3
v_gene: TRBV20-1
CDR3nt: TGCAGTGCTAGAGAGTCAAAAACCGGCTCTGGAAACACCATATATTTT
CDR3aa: CSARESKTGSGNTIYF

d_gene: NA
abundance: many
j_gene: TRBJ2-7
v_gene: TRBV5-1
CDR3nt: NA
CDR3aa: CASSFGSGSSYEQYF

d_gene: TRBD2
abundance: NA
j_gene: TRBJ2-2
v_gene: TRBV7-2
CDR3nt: TGTGCCAGCAGCTCCCAAGCGGGGGGGAGCACCGGGGAGCTGTTTTTT
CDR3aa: CASSSQAGGSTGELFF

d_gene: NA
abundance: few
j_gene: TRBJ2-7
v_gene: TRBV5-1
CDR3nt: TGCGCCAGCAGCCCCAGGGAGGCTAGAACCTACGAGCAGTACTTC
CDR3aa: CASSPREARTYEQYF

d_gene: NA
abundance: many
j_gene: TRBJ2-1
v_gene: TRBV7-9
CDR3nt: TGTGCCAGCAGCTTAAAAGGGGGAGGGGAGCAGTTCTTC
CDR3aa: CASSLKGGGEQFF

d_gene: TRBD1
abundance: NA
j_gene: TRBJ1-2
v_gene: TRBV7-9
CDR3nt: TGTGCCAGCAGTTCCACAGGGGGCTCTGGCTACACCTTC
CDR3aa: CASSSTGGSGYTF

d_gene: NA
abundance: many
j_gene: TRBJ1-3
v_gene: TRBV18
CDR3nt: TGTGCCAGCTCACCACGTTTGGGCAGGGAAGCCCAAGGAAACACCATATATTTT
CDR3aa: CASSPRLGREAQGNTIYF

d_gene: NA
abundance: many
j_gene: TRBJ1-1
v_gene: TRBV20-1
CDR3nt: TGCAGTGCTAGACCCCCGGACAGACTGAACACTGAAGCTTTCTTT
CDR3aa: CSARPPDRLNTEAFF

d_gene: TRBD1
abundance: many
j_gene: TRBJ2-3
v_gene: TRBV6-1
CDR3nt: TGTGCCAGCAATCCAGGGGGCGGCACAGATACGCAGTATTTT
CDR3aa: CASNPGGGTDTQYF

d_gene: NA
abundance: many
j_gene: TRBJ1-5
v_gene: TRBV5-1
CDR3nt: TGCGCCAGCAGCCTGGGTGGTGGGGCTCAGCCCCAGCATTTT
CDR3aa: CASSLGGGAQPQHF

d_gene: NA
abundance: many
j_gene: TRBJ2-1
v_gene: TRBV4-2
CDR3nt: TGTGCCAGCGGGGGGACGCTCTACAATGAGCAGTTCTTC
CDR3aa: CASGGTLYNEQFF

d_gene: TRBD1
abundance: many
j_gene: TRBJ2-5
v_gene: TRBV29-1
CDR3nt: TGCAGCGTTGGGGACAGTCTGGGGGAGACCCAGTACTTC
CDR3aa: CSVGDSLGETQYF

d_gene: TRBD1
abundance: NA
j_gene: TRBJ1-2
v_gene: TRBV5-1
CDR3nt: TGCGCCAGCAGCACTGGACAGGGCATGAGTGGCTACACCTTC
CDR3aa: CASSTGQGMSGYTF

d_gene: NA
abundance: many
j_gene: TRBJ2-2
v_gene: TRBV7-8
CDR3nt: TGTGCCAGCAGCTTAGCGGAGATGGGGCGAGGGGAGCTGTTTTTT
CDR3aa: CASSLAEMGRGELFF

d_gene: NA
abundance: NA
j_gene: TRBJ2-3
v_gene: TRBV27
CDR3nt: TGTGCCAGCAGAGTGGCAGGATCGCCAGGCGACACAGATACGCAGTATTTT
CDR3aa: CASRVAGSPGDTDTQYF

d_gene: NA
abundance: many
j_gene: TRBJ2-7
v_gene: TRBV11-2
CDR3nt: TGTGCCAGCAGCTTAGTTCAGGGCTCCTACGAGCAGTACTTC
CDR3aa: CASSLVQGSYEQYF

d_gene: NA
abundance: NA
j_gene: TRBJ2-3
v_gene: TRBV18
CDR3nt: TGTGCCAGCTCACTGGATGAAGATACGCAGTATTTT
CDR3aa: CASSLDEDTQYF

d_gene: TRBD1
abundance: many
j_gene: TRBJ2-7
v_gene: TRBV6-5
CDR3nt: TGTGCCAGCAGTTTCCCCCGGGAAGGGGGCCGTTACGAGCAGTACTTC
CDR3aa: CASSFPREGGRYEQYF

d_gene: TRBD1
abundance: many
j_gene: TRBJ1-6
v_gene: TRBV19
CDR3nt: TGTGCCAGTAGCTTATTACAGGGGGCGCTTCGGAATTCACCCCTCCACTTT
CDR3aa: CASSLLQGALRNSPLHF

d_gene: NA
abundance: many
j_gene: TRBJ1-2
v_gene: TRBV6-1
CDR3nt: TGTGCCAGCAGCCCCGGGACTAACTATGGCTACACCTTC
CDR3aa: CASSPGTNYGYTF

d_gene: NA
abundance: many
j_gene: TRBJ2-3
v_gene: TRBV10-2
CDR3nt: TGCGCCAGCAGTGATATACTAGTGAGCACAGATACGCAGTATTTT
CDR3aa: CASSDILVSTDTQYF

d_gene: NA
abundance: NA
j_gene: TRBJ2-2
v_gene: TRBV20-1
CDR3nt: TGCAGTGCTAGAGATGGGGGGAAGGCCGGGGAGCTGTTTTTT
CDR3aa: CSARDGGKAGELFF

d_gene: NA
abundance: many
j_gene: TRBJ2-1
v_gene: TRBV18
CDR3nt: TGTGCCAGCTCACCAGGGGGGTTGAACAATGAGCAGTTCTTC
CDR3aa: CASSPGGLNNEQFF

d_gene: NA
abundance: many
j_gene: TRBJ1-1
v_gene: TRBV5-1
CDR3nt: TGCGCCAGCAGCTCCTCCGGGACAGAAGCTTTCTTT
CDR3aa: CASSSSGTEAFF

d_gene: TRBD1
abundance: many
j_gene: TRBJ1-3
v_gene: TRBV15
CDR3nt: TGTGCCACCAGCAGAGGGGACAGGGGAGCTGGAAACACCATATATTTT
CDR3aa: CATSRGDRGAGNTIYF

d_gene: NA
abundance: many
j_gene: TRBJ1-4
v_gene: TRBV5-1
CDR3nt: TGCGCCAGCAGCCTACGTTCTACAGGCGATAATGAAAAACTGTTTTTT
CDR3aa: CASSLRSTGDNEKLFF

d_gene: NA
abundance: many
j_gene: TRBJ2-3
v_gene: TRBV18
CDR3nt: TGTGCCAGCTCACCACCGATGACAGATACGCAGTATTTT
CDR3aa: CASSPPMTDTQYF

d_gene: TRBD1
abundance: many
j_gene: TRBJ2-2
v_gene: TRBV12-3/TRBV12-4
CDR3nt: TGTGCCAGCAGGTCGACAGGGGCTAACACCGGGGAGCTGTTTTTT
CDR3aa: CASRSTGANTGELFF

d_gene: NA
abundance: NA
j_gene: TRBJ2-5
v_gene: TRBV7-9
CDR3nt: TGTGCCAGCAGCTCGTCCCGGGACATTCGTGGCCAAGAGACCCAGTACTTC
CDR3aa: CASSSSRDIRGQETQYF

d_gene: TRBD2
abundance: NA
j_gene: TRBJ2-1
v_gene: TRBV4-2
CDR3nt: TGTGCCAGCAGCCCCTCCTCCGGGACTAGCGGGGTGAATGAGCAGTTCTTC
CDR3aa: CASSPSSGTSGVNEQFF

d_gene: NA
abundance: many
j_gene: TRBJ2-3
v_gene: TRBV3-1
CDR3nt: TGTGCCAGCAGCCCCACGCCAGATACGCAGTATTTT
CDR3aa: CASSPTPDTQYF

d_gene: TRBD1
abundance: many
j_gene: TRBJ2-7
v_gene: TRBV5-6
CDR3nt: TGTGCCAGCAGCTTGGCGGACAGGGGGCTCCACGAGCAGTACTTC
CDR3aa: CASSLADRGLHEQYF

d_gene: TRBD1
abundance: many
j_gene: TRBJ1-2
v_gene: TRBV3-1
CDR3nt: TGTGCCAGCAGCCAAGATTGGGGTCAGGGGGCCGGCTACACCTTC
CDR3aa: CASSQDWGQGAGYTF

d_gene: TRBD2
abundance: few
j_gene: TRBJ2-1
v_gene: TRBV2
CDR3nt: TGTGCCAGCACCCCAGCGGGGGACAATGAGCAGTTCTTC
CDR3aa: CASTPAGDNEQFF

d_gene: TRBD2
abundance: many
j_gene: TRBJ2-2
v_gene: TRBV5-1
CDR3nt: TGCGCCAGCAGCGTTAGCGGGAGTGGCACCGGGGAGCTGTTTTTT
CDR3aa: CASSVSGSGTGELFF

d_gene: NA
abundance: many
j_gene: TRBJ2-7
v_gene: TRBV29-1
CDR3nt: TGCAGCGTTGAAACCAGGGTTTTCGGCGAGCAGTACTTC
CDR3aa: CSVETRVFGEQYF

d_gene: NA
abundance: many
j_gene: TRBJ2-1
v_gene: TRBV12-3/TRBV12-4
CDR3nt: TGTGCCAGCAGTTGGGGGACAACTTACAATGAGCAGTTCTTC
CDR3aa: CASSWGTTYNEQFF

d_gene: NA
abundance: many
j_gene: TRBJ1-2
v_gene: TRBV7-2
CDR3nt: TGTGCCAGCAGCTTACCCAGGGGCGGCTACACCTTC
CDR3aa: CASSLPRGGYTF

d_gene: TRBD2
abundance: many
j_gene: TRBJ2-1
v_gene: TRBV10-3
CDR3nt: TGTGCCATCAGTACGGGGACTAGCGGGAGCTATGAGCAGTTCTTC
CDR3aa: CAISTGTSGSYEQFF

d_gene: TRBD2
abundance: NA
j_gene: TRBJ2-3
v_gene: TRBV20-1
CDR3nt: TGCTCAGAGACTAGCGGGAGCACAGATACGCAGTATTTT
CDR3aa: CSETSGSTDTQYF

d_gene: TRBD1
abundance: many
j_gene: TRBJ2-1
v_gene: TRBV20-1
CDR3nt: TGCAGTGCTATCCCGACAGGGCGGTACAATGAGCAGTTCTTC
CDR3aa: CSAIPTGRYNEQFF

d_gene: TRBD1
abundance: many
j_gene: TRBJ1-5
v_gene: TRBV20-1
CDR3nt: TGCAGTGCTAGGTTAACAGGGGGAACTAGCAATCAGCCCCAGCATTTT
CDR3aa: CSARLTGGTSNQPQHF

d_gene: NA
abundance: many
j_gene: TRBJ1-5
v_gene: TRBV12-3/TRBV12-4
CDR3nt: TGTGCCAGCAGTTTAGTGGGACTGGACAATCAGCCCCAGCATTTT
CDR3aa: CASSLVGLDNQPQHF

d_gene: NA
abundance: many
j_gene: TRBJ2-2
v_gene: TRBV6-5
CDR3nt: TGTGCCAGCAGTTACGGACATGGAAACACCGGGGAGCTGTTTTTT
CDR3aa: CASSYGHGNTGELFF

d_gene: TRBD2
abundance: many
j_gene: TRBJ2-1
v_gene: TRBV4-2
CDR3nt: TGTGCCAGCAGCCAAGACGTAGGGCTAGCGGGGGGCTATGAGCAGTTCTTC
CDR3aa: CASSQDVGLAGGYEQFF

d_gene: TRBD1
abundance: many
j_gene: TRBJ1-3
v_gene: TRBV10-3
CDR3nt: TGTGCCATCAGTGGGACAGGGCGAATAACTGGAAACACCATATATTTT
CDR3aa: CAISGTGRITGNTIYF

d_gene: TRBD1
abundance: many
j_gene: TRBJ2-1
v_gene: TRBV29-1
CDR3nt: TGCAGCGTTGATGGGACAGTCTACAATGAGCAGTTCTTC
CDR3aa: CSVDGTVYNEQFF

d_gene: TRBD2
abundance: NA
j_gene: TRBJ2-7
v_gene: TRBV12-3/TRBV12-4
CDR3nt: TGTGCCAGCAGCTTTCAGACTAGCGGGAGCTACGAGCAGTACTTC
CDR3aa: CASSFQTSGSYEQYF

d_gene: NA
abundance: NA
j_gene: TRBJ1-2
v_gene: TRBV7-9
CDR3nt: TGTGCCAGCAGCGAAGTACGGGGTATGGATGGCTACACCTTC
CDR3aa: CASSEVRGMDGYTF

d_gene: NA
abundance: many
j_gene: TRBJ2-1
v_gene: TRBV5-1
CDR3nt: TGCGCCAGCAGCTGGGGGTATGGTCCCAGCTCCTACAATGAGCAGTTCTTC
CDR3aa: CASSWGYGPSSYNEQFF

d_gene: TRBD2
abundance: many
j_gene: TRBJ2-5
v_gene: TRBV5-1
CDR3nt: TGCGCCAGCAGCTTGGCCTCGACAGACTCTAGCGGGACCCAGTACTTC
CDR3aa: CASSLASTDSSGTQYF

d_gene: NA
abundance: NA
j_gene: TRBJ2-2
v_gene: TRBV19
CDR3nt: TGTGCCAGTGTTGACATCGGGGAGCTGTTTTTT
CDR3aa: CASVDIGELFF

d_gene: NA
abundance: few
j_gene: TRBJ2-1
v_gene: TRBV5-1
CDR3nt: TGCGCCAGCCAATCGGGCTACAATGAGCAGTTCTTC
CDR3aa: CASQSGYNEQFF

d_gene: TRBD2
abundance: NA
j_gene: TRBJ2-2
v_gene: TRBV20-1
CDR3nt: TGCAGTGCTAGAGTGACTAGCGGGGGGCCAGCGAACACCGGGGAGCTGTTTTTT
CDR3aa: CSARVTSGGPANTGELFF

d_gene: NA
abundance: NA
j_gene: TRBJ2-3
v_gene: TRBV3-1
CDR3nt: TGTACCAGCAGCCAGGGAATGGATACGCAGTATTTT
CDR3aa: CTSSQGMDTQYF

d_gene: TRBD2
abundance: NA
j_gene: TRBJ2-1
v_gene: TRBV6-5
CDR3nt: TGTGCCAGCAGTTCCCCGGGGGGTTCCTACAATGAGCAGTTCTTC
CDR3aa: CASSSPGGSYNEQFF

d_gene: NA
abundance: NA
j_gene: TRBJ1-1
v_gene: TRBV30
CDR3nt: TGTGCCTGGAGTGTACAGGGAGGGAAAGCTGAAGCTTTCTTT
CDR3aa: CAWSVQGGKAEAFF

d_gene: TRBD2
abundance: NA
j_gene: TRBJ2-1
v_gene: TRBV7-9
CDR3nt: TGTGCCAGCAGCTTAGGCTCCGGGGGGGCCTCCGATGAGCAGTTCTTC
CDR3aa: CASSLGSGGASDEQFF

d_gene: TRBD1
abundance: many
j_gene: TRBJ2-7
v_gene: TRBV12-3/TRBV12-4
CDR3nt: TGTGCCAGCAGTTCGAGGGGGCGGTCCTACGAGCAGTACTTC
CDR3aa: CASSSRGRSYEQYF